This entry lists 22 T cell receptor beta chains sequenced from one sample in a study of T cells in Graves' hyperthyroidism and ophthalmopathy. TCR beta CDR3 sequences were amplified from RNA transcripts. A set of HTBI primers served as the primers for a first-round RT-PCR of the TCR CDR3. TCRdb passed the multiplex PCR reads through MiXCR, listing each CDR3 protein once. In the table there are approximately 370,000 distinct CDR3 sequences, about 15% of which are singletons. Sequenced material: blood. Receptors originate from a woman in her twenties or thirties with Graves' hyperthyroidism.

CDR3 sequence reads: CASRPQYSNQPQHF. The CDR3 region has the DNA TGTGCCAGCAGGCCACAGTATAGCAATCAGCCCCAGCATTTT. The chain carries TRBV6-1 and TRBJ1-5; D remains ambiguous. The CDR3 runs to 14 residues. Germline CDR1 reads MNHNS; CDR2 reads SASEGT. V lost 6 bases and J lost 0, with 9 bases in between.

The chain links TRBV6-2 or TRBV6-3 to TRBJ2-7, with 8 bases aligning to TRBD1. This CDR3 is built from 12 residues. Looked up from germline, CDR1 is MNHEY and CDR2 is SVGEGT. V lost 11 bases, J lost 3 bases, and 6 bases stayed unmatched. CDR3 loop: CAVTDRGYEQYF. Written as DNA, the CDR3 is TGTGCCGTGACTGACAGGGGCTACGAGCAGTACTTC.

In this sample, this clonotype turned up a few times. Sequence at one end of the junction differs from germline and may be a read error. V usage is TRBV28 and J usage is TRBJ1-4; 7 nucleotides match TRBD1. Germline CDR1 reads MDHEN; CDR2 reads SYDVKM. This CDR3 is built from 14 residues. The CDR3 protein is CASSSGGANEKLLF. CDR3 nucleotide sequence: TGTGCCAGCAGTTCAGGGGGAGCTAATGAAAAACTGCTTTTT.

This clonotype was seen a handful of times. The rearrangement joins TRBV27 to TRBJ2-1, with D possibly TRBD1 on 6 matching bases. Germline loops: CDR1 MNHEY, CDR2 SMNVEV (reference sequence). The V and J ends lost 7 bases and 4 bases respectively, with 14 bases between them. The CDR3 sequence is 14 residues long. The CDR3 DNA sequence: TGTGCCAGCACTGCAGGGGATTTGTACAATGAGCAGTTCTTC. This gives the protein CASTAGDLYNEQFF.

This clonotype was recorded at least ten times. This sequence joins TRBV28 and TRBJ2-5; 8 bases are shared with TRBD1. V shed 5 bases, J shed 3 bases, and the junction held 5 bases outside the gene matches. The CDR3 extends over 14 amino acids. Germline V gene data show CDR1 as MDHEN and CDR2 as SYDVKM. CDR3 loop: CASSRDRRKETQYF. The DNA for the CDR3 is TGTGCCAGCAGTCGGGACAGGAGGAAAGAGACCCAGTACTTC.

The CDR3 DNA reads as TGTGCCAGCAGCGCAGACAGGTTTAAAGAGACCCAGTACTTC. Protein sequence: CASSADRFKETQYF. V and J are TRBV6-1 and TRBJ2-5; a possible D gene is TRBD1 (6 bases). Trimming took off 6 bases at V and 3 bases at J, with 14 bases between the two ends. The CDR3 totals 14 residues. Looked up from germline, CDR1 is MNHNS and CDR2 is SASEGT.

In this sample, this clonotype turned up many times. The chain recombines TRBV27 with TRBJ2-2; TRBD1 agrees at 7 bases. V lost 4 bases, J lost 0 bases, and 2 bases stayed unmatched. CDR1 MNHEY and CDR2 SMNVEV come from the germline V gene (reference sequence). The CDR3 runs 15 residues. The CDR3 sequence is CASSSGTANTGELFF. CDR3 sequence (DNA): TGTGCCAGCAGTTCCGGGACAGCGAACACCGGGGAGCTGTTTTTT.

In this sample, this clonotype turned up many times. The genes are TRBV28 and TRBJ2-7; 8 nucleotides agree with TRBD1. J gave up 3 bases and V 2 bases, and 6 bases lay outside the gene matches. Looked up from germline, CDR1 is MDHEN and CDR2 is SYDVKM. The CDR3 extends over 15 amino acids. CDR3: CASSLKTGDFYEQYF. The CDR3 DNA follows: TGTGCCAGCAGTTTAAAGACAGGGGACTTCTACGAGCAGTACTTC.

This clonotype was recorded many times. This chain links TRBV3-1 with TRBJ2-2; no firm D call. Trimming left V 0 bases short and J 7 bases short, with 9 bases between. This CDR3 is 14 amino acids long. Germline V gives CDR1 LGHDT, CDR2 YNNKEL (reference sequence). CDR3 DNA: TGTGCCAGCAGCCAAGAGCACGCCCGCGGGGAGCTGTTTTTT. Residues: CASSQEHARGELFF.

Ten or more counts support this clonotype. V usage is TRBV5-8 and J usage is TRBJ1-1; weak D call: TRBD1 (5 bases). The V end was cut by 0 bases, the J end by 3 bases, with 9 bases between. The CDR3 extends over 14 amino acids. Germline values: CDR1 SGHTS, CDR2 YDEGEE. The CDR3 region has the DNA TGTGCCAGCAGCTTGGGGGGGAAGGACACTGAAGCTTTCTTT. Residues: CASSLGGKDTEAFF. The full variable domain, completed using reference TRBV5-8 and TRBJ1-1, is EAGVTQSPTHLIKTRGQQATLRCSPISGHTSVYWYQQALGLGLQFLLWYDEGEERNRGNFPPRFSGRQFPNYSSELNVNALELEDSALYLCASSLGGKDTEAFFGQGTRLTVV.

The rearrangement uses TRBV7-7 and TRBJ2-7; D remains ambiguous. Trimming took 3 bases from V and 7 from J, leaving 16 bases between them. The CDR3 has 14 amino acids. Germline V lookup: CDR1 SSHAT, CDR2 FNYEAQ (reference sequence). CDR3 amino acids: CASSLTPGVGEQYF. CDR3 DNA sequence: TGTGCCAGCAGCTTGACTCCTGGGGTAGGTGAGCAGTACTTC. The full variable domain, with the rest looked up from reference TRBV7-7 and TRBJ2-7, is GAGVSQSPRYKVTKRGQDVTLRCDPISSHATLYWYQQALGQGPEFLTYFNYEAQPDKSGLPSDRFSAERPEGSISTLTIQRTEQRDSAMYRCASSLTPGVGEQYFGPGTRLTVT.

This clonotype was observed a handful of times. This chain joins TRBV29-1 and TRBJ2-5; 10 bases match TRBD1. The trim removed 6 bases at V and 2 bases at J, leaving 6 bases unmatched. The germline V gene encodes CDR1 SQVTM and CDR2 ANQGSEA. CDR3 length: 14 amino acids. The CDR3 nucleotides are TGCAGCGTCGAGACAGGGGGCTGGCAAGAGACCCAGTACTTC. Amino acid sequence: CSVETGGWQETQYF.

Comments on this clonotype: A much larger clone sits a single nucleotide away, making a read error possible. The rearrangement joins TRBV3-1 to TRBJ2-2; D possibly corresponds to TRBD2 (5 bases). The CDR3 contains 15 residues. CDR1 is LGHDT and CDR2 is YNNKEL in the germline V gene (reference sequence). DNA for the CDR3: TGTGCCAGCAACCAAGAGATCGGGATCGCCGGGGAGCTGTTTTTT. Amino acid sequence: CASNQEIGIAGELFF.

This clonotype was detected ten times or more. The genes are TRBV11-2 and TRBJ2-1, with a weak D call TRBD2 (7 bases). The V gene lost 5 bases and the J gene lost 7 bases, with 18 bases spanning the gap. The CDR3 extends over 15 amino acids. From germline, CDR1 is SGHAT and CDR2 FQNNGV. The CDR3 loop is CASSGSGTSRNEQFF. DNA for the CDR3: TGTGCCAGCAGCGGAAGCGGGACATCACGTAATGAGCAGTTCTTC.

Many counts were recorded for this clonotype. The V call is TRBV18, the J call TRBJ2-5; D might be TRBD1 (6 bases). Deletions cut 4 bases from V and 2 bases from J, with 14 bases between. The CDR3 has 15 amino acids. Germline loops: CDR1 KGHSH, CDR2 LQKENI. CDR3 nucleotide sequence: TGTGCCAGCTCACAGAGGGGACATCAGCAAGAGACCCAGTACTTC. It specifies CASSQRGHQQETQYF.

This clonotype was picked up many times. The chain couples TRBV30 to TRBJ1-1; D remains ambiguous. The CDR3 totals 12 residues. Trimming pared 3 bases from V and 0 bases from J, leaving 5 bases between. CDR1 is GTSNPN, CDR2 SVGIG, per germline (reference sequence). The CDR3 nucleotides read TGTGCCTGGAGCGTTTTGAACACTGAAGCTTTCTTT. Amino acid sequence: CAWSVLNTEAFF.

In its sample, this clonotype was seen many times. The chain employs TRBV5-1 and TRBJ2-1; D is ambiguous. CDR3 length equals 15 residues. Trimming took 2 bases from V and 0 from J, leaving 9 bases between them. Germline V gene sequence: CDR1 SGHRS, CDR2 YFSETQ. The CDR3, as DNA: TGCGCCAGCAGCTTCCTGGGTAGCTCCTACAATGAGCAGTTCTTC. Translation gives CASSFLGSSYNEQFF.

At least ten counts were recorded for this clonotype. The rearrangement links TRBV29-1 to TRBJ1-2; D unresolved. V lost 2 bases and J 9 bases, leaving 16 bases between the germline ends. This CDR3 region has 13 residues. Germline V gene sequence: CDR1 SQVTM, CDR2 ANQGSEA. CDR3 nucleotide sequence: TGCAGCGTTGAACCCGACGGCGGAGGAAGCTACACCTTC. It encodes CSVEPDGGGSYTF.

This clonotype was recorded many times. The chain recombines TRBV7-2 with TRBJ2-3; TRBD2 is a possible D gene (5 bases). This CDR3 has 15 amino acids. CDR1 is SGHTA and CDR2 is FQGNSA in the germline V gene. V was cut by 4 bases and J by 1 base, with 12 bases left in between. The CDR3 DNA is TGTGCCAGCAGCTCCGGGATTAGCGGCACAGATACGCAGTATTTT. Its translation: CASSSGISGTDTQYF.

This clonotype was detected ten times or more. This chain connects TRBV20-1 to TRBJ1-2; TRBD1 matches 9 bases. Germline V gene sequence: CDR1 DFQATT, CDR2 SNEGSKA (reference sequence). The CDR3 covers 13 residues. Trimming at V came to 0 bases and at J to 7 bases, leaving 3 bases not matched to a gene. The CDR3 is CSARERTGAGYTF. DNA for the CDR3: TGCAGTGCTAGAGAACGGACAGGGGCTGGCTACACCTTC.

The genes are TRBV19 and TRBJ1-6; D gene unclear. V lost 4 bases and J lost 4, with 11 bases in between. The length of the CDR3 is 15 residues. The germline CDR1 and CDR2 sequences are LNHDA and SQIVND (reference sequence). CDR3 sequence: CASSNLEEYNSPLHF. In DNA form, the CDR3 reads TGTGCCAGTAGTAACCTAGAAGAGTATAATTCACCCCTCCACTTT.

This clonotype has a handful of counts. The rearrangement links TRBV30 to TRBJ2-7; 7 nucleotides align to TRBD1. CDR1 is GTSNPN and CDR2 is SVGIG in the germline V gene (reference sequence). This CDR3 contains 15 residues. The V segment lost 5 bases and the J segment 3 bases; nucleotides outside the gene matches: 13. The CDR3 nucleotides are TGTGCCTGGGGACATGGACAGGTCTTACTCTACGAGCAGTACTTC. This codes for CAWGHGQVLLYEQYF.